The clone carrying this T cell receptor beta chain appeared many times. Its antigen is as yet unknown. The data stem from a study of T cells in Graves' hyperthyroidism and ophthalmopathy. The authors obtained PBMCs from more than 8 ml of fresh peripheral blood. This CDR3 is 18 amino acids long. The germline CDR1 and CDR2 sequences are LGHDT and YNNKEL (reference sequence). V was clipped by 3 bases and J by 1 base, with 21 bases between them. Study-level results: By a 13 V-J model, ophthalmopathy was set apart from stable hyperthyroidism. Blood held most thyroid clonotypes expanded above 0.001 frequency. Ophthalmopathy prediction by the model preceded onset by a median roughly 6 months.

Authors of the study amplified TCR beta CDR3 regions from RNA transcripts. Using the HTBI primer set, a first-round RT-PCR was run on the TCR CDR3. TCRdb recomputed calls from the multiplex PCR reads with MiXCR, one row per CDR3 protein. The sample shows approximately 600,000 distinct CDR3 sequences, approximately 15% of them seen only once. Sequenced sample: blood. The origin of this receptor is a woman aged 25 to 45 with Graves' hyperthyroidism that later progressed to Graves' ophthalmopathy. The V call is TRBV3-1, the J call TRBJ1-1; maybe TRBD1 (5 bases). The CDR3 loop is CASSHQEWGGSENTEAFF. CDR3 DNA sequence: TGTGCCAGCAGCCATCAAGAGTGGGGGGGTTCGGAGAACACTGAAGCTTTCTTT.